The clone carrying this T cell receptor (beta chain) occurred many times. The antigen is unknown. Primers used in a second PCR of roughly 7 to 11 cycles were a sample-barcoded 5' primer and a J-beta primer mix. Tags on each cDNA molecule came from a template-switch adaptor with 12 random nucleotides. TCRdb reprocessed the 5' RACE reads with MiXCR, giving one entry per CDR3 protein. Of around 1.5 million distinct CDR3 sequences in the sample, about 32% were seen once. This sample was taken from a study of blood T cells in healthy people across ages. General study findings and limits: Diversity figures based on one million T cells were deemed too low.

The extraction recovered at least 5 micrograms of total RNA per sample. This CDR3 comprises 14 residues. Germline CDR1 and CDR2: SQVTM and ANQGSEA. The V and J ends lost 2 bases and 4 bases respectively, with 15 bases between them. The rearrangement uses TRBV29-1 and TRBJ2-7; D may be TRBD1 or TRBD2 (7 bases each). The specimen was blood. The clonotype originates from a woman aged 25 to 39 in good health. This chain's CDR3 is CSVELSGGGYEQYF. CDR3 DNA sequence: TGCAGCGTTGAATTGTCAGGGGGAGGGTACGAGCAGTACTTC.